The clone carrying this T cell receptor beta chain was detected ten times or more. With TRAV- and TRBV-specific primers, first-strand cDNA was made, covering the alpha and beta chains. Amplification of TCRs used a constant-region primer and V-primer adapter for about 20 PCR cycles. Amplification (by in vitro transcription) was performed on isolated mRNA. TCRdb re-called the reads with MiXCR, one entry per CDR3 protein. The sample lists tens of thousands of distinct CDR3 sequences; more than 20% were seen once. The CDR3 spans 14 residues. Looked up from germline, CDR1 is MDHEN and CDR2 is SYDVKM. V lost 4 bases and J lost 1, with 10 bases in between. The data originate from a study of low-dose radiotherapy and immunotherapy resistance in tumors. Study-level information: Per fraction, Cohort 1 was given 0.5 Gy every 2 weeks, for a total of 6.5 Gy. Participants were given intravenous cyclophosphamide 200 mg/m2 every two weeks, one day before radiation and immunotherapy.

Time point specified: after trial treatment. Sample treatment: LDRT plus nivolumab, ipilimumab, low-dose cyclophosphamide and aspirin (RACIN trial). The chain carries TRBV28 and TRBJ1-1; D not resolved. Here the sequenced sample was PBMCs, taken after low-dose radiotherapy plus immunotherapy. This sequence was found in a female donor with ovarian cancer. The CDR3 DNA follows: TGTGCCAGCAGTTCCCCGACGGAGAACACTGAAGCTTTCTTT. It translates to CASSSPTENTEAFF.